The 26 T cell receptor beta chains presented below share a single source sample, sequenced in a study of metastatic and nonmetastatic thyroid tumors (dated by TCRdb to between 2020 and 2021). No treatment had been received by any patient before thyroid surgery. Library generation was performed with PCR. Sequencing was performed on an Illumina HiSeq 4000. The raw public data were reprocessed by TCRdb itself: fastp quality trimming at Q25, MiXCR clonotype calling, in-frame beta chains only. This sample comprises some 35,000 clones, approximately 34% of them detected only once. About 20% of the sample comes from the top ten. Material: tumor tissue. The receptor set was obtained from a female donor with papillary thyroid cancer or a benign thyroid nodule (not recorded which). Some clones in this sample may be carry-over from other donors' samples.

The chain employs TRBV2 and TRBJ1-5, with 8 bases aligning to TRBD1. J was trimmed by 3 bases and V by 6 bases; bases with no gene match: 7. CDR1 and CDR2 from the germline V gene are SNHLY and FYNNEI. The CDR3 runs to 15 residues. CDR3 in amino acids: CASSGRQGNNQPQHF. The CDR3 coding sequence is TGTGCCAGCAGCGGGAGACAGGGGAACAATCAGCCCCAGCATTTT.

This rearrangement joins TRBV18 to TRBJ2-5, with a tentative D call TRBD2 (5 bases). V gave up 2 bases and J gave up 5 bases, with 6 bases separating them. The CDR3 contains 12 residues. Germline lookup yields CDR1 KGHSH and CDR2 LQKENI. The DNA for the CDR3 is TGTGCCAGCTCACCAGGGAGCGAGACCCAGTACTTC. Protein sequence: CASSPGSETQYF.

This clone occurred a few times. V usage is TRBV6-2 or TRBV6-3 and J usage is TRBJ1-3; the match to TRBD1 covers 7 bases. CDR3 size: 14 residues. With V trimmed by 2 bases and J by 7 bases, 5 bases remained unmatched. The V gene's germline CDR1 is MNHEY and CDR2 SVGEGT. In DNA form, the CDR3 reads TGTGCCAGCAGTTACCGGGACAGAGGGAACACCATATATTTT. Translated, it gives CASSYRDRGNTIYF.

This clone was picked up a small number of times. This chain links TRBV28 with TRBJ2-2; 8 bases are shared with TRBD1. J was trimmed by 5 bases and V by 6 bases; bases with no gene match: 11. Germline V CDR1 and CDR2: MDHEN, SYDVKM. The CDR3 loop spans 16 amino acids. CDR3 loop: CASSPDWDRWTGELFF. CDR3 nucleotides: TGTGCCAGCAGCCCAGACTGGGACAGGTGGACCGGGGAGCTGTTTTTT.

V gene TRBV19 combines with J gene TRBJ1-1; D gene unclear. CDR3 length: 14 amino acids. CDR1 is LNHDA, CDR2 SQIVND, per germline (reference sequence). The V end was cut by 1 base, the J end by 3 bases, with 9 bases between. DNA for the CDR3: TGTGCCAGTAGTATAGGCGCGGTTTACACTGAAGCTTTCTTT. The encoded protein is CASSIGAVYTEAFF.

By its share, this clone is medium-sized (0.01 to 0.1%). V usage is TRBV7-8 and J usage is TRBJ2-7; unclear D gene. V was pared by 1 base and J by 9 bases, with 10 bases between. This CDR3 region has 12 residues. CDR1 is SGHVS, CDR2 FQNEAQ, per germline. The CDR3 loop reads CASSLELGWQYF. For the CDR3, the DNA is TGTGCCAGCAGCTTAGAACTGGGGTGGCAGTACTTC.

This chain joins TRBV6-1 and TRBJ2-7, with TRBD1 matching over 10 bases. The length of the CDR3 is 14 residues. Germline assignment: CDR1 MNHNS and CDR2 SASEGT. The junction had 5 bases not matched to a gene; V was cut back by 6 bases and J by 3 bases. Here the CDR3 reads CASRPGQGNYEQYF. The CDR3, as DNA: TGTGCCAGCAGGCCGGGACAGGGGAACTACGAGCAGTACTTC.

V usage is TRBV20-1 and J usage is TRBJ1-6, with a tentative D call TRBD1 (5 bases). Deletions cut 3 bases from V and 10 bases from J, with 10 bases between. The germline CDR1 and CDR2 sequences are DFQATT and SNEGSKA (reference sequence). The CDR3 consists of 12 residues. CDR3 sequence reads: CSASGGNSPLHF. The DNA for the CDR3 is TGCAGTGCTAGCGGGGGGAACTCACCCCTCCACTTT.

This clone has just a few counts. This sequence joins TRBV6-1 and TRBJ1-5; possibly TRBD1 for D (5 bases). V was trimmed by 5 bases and J by 4 bases, leaving 15 bases between them. Germline loops: CDR1 MNHNS, CDR2 SASEGT. The CDR3 has 15 residues. CDR3 sequence reads: CASSSDGTRNQPQHF. In nucleotides, the CDR3 is TGTGCCAGCAGTAGCGACGGGACTAGAAATCAGCCCCAGCATTTT.

V and J are TRBV12-3 or TRBV12-4 and TRBJ2-7; TRBD2 aligns across 7 bases. V lost 7 bases, J lost 2 bases, and 8 bases stayed unmatched. The CDR3 has 14 amino acids. The CDR3 loop reads CASNPSGGTYEQYF. Here the CDR3 DNA reads TGTGCCAGCAACCCCTCCGGGGGGACCTACGAGCAGTACTTC.

There are a few counts of this clone. CDR3 nucleotide sequence: TGTGCCAGCAGCGACAGGGGCCAACTCTACGAGCAGTACTTC. Protein product: CASSDRGQLYEQYF. The chain joins TRBV2 to TRBJ2-7; 8 nucleotides match TRBD1. Per the germline V gene, CDR1 is SNHLY and CDR2 is FYNNEI. This CDR3 region has 14 residues. The ends lost 6 bases at V and 3 bases at J; junction bases unmatched: 7.

This clone was recorded a few times. The chain has TRBV6-1 and TRBJ1-5; TRBD1 is a possible D gene (6 bases). Germline loops: CDR1 MNHNS, CDR2 SASEGT. Trimming pared 5 bases from V and 2 bases from J, leaving 16 bases between. The CDR3 has 16 residues. The CDR3 loop reads CASSKTPPGGNQPQHF. DNA of the CDR3: TGTGCCAGCAGTAAGACCCCCCCAGGGGGCAATCAGCCCCAGCATTTT.

V is TRBV4-3 and J is TRBJ1-2; TRBD1 aligns across 7 bases. CDR3 length equals 15 residues. Germline CDR1 and CDR2: LGHNA and YSLEER. J lost 7 bases, V lost 3 bases, and 11 bases had no gene match. CDR3 bases: TGCGCCAGCAGCCAGACTAAACAGGGGACGGGTGGCTACACCTTC. Encoded protein: CASSQTKQGTGGYTF.

This clone appeared a few times. The chain carries TRBV6-2 or TRBV6-3 and TRBJ2-5, with D possibly being TRBD1 or TRBD2 (5 bases each). Trimming removed 0 bases at V and 5 bases at J, with 16 bases between. Germline V lookup: CDR1 MNHEY, CDR2 SVGEGT. The CDR3 length is 16 residues. CDR3 sequence reads: CASSYSSNGGRETQYF. For the CDR3, the DNA is TGTGCCAGCAGTTACTCGAGTAATGGGGGTCGGGAGACCCAGTACTTC.

In this sample, this clone turned up a few times. This chain links TRBV6-1 with TRBJ2-3; D is undetermined. The V gene's germline CDR1 is MNHNS and CDR2 SASEGT. This CDR3 is 11 amino acids long. Trimming cost V 7 bases and J 4 bases, with 6 bases left between them. DNA of the CDR3: TGTGCCAGCATGGTCTCAGATACGCAGTATTTT. As protein: CASMVSDTQYF.

The chain couples TRBV20-1 to TRBJ2-2; 7 nucleotides agree with TRBD2. J gave up 6 bases and V 0 bases, and 1 base lay outside the gene matches. The CDR3 extends over 13 amino acids. Looked up from germline, CDR1 is DFQATT and CDR2 is SNEGSKA (reference sequence). The CDR3: CSARETSPGELFF. Written as DNA, the CDR3 is TGCAGTGCTAGAGAGACTAGCCCCGGGGAGCTGTTTTTT.

In DNA, the CDR3 is TGCGCCAGCAGCCCCACCCTGCGGAACGAGCAGTACTTC. Amino acids: CASSPTLRNEQYF. The chain combines TRBV5-1 with TRBJ2-7; D not certain. Germline CDR1 reads SGHRS; CDR2 reads YFSETQ. The CDR3 contains 13 residues. Trimming shortened V by 4 bases and J by 5 bases, and 13 bases separated the two germline ends.

The V call is TRBV7-8, the J call TRBJ2-3; no reliable D call. Germline CDR1 and CDR2: SGHVS and FQNEAQ. Trimming took 7 bases from V and 0 from J, leaving 8 bases between them. The CDR3 is 13 amino acids. The CDR3: CASTSYSTDTQYF. For the CDR3, the DNA is TGTGCCAGCACCTCTTACAGCACAGATACGCAGTATTTT.

This sequence joins TRBV30 and TRBJ1-2; possibly TRBD1 for D (5 bases). Between the trimmed V and J ends, which lost 0 bases and 8 bases, there was a span of 13 bases. The CDR3 length is 13 residues. Germline assignment: CDR1 GTSNPN and CDR2 SVGIG (reference sequence). The CDR3 nucleotides read TGTGCCTGGAGTGTCGGGACGGCGGGCGGCTACACCTTC. Translated, it gives CAWSVGTAGGYTF.

Regarding this clone: Mismatch with germline at one junction end may stem from a read error. The chain carries TRBV28 and TRBJ1-2; D is ambiguous. Germline CDR1 MDHEN, CDR2 SYDVKM. The CDR3 consists of 12 residues. The CDR3 DNA follows: TGTGCCAGCAGTTTATCCGACTATGTCTACACCTTC. It specifies CASSLSDYVYTF.

The chain uses TRBV18 and TRBJ1-6, with D tentatively TRBD1 (5 bases). Deletions cut 5 bases from V and 10 bases from J, with 18 bases between. This CDR3 contains 15 residues. The germline gives CDR1 KGHSH, CDR2 LQKENI. DNA for the CDR3: TGTGCCAGCTCAACCTCACAGGATATGGGGTCACCCCTCCACTTT. Its protein is CASSTSQDMGSPLHF. Drawing the rest from reference TRBV18 and TRBJ1-6, the complete variable domain is NAGVMQNPRHLVRRRGQEARLRCSPMKGHSHVYWYRQLPEEGLKFMVYLQKENIIDESGMPKERFSAEFPKEGPSILRIQQVVRGDSAAYFCASSTSQDMGSPLHFGNGTRLTVT.

The chain joins TRBV5-1 to TRBJ1-1; a possible D gene is TRBD1 (5 bases). V was pared by 4 bases and J by 5 bases, with 15 bases between. Per germline, CDR1 SGHRS and CDR2 YFSETQ. The CDR3 runs 14 residues. CDR3: CASSTTGVGTEAFF. The CDR3, as DNA: TGCGCCAGCAGCACAACGGGGGTTGGTACTGAAGCTTTCTTT.

The chain joins TRBV4-2 to TRBJ2-1; 9 nucleotides agree with TRBD1. CDR3 length: 17 residues. Germline values: CDR1 LGHNA, CDR2 YNFKEQ. Trimming cost V 2 bases and J 4 bases; bases outside gene matches: 9. CDR3 sequence: CASSQLSSGTGYNEQFF. CDR3 coding DNA: TGTGCCAGCAGCCAATTATCCTCCGGGACAGGGTACAATGAGCAGTTCTTC.

The rearrangement links TRBV5-1 to TRBJ1-6; tentatively, D is TRBD1 (5 bases). Germline loops: CDR1 SGHRS, CDR2 YFSETQ. This CDR3 spans 15 amino acids. V shed 4 bases and J shed 5 bases, with 13 bases lying between them. The CDR3 DNA follows: TGCGCCAGCAGCGGGTTCGGGGGTAATAATTCACCCCTCCACTTT. Translating it yields CASSGFGGNNSPLHF.

This chain uses TRBV30 with TRBJ1-3; no definite D call. Between the trimmed V and J ends, which lost 3 bases and 1 base, there was a span of 16 bases. This CDR3 has 16 residues. Looked up from germline, CDR1 is GTSNPN and CDR2 is SVGIG (reference sequence). The CDR3 DNA is TGTGCCTGGAGGGTCTTAGAGGGAGGATCTGGAAACACCATATATTTT. This translates into CAWRVLEGGSGNTIYF.

The CDR3 DNA reads as TGCAGTGCTCCACGGACTAGCGGGAATTACGAGCAGTACTTC. It specifies CSAPRTSGNYEQYF. The V gene is TRBV20-1, the J gene TRBJ2-7, with 12 bases lining up with TRBD2. The CDR3 spans 14 residues. The V segment lost 5 bases and the J segment 4 bases; nucleotides outside the gene matches: 6. The germline CDR1 and CDR2 sequences are DFQATT and SNEGSKA (reference sequence).